Below are 11 T cell receptor beta chains sequenced from a single sample in a study of cytomegalovirus exposure and HLA in healthy donors. The PCR contained 60 Vbeta and 13 Jbeta primers. Sequencing was performed with immunoSEQ multiplex PCR; in TCRdb, only in-frame clones are kept and a portion is missing. The sample holds 75,000 to 95,000 clones; approximately 64% are singletons and the top ten take around a fifth. Sample: PBMCs. These receptors were taken from a woman in her forties or fifties in good health and CMV-seropositive.

As DNA, the CDR3 is TGTGCCAGCAGCTTAGAGGGCGGGGGTGGCACTGAAGCTTTCTTT. Translation: CASSLEGGGGTEAFF. This chain joins TRBV7-9 and TRBJ1-1; D is possibly TRBD1 (5 bases). The CDR3 extends over 15 amino acids. Deletions cut 1 base from V and 4 bases from J, with 13 bases between. Germline lookup yields CDR1 SEHNR and CDR2 FQNEAQ (reference sequence).

The chain is built from TRBV19 and TRBJ2-1, with 7 bases that match TRBD2. Germline V CDR1 and CDR2: LNHDA, SQIVND (reference sequence). There are 14 residues in the CDR3. The V gene end was trimmed by 8 bases and the J gene end by 5 bases; junction bases not matched to a gene: 9. The CDR3 DNA follows: TGTGCCAGTGCTGACGCGGGGGTTAACAATGAGCAGTTCTTC. Its protein product is CASADAGVNNEQFF.

The gene calls are TRBV11-2 and TRBJ1-2, with D possibly matching TRBD1 (6 bases). Trimming shortened V by 1 base and J by 8 bases, and 11 bases separated the two germline ends. From germline, CDR1 is SGHAT and CDR2 FQNNGV. This CDR3 contains 13 residues. The CDR3, as DNA: TGTGCCAGCAGCTTAGCGCGGGGGCAGGGCTACACCTTC. Translated: CASSLARGQGYTF.

This rearrangement joins TRBV10-3 to TRBJ1-3, with D possibly being TRBD1 (5 bases). The CDR3 has 15 residues. With 6 bases removed from V and 0 bases from J, the gap between germline ends came to 12 bases. The germline CDR1 and CDR2 sequences are ENHRY and SYGVKD. CDR3 nucleotides: TGTGCCATCAGGCCTAAGGGGCTCTCTGGAAACACCATATATTTT. It translates to CAIRPKGLSGNTIYF.

This clone has only a few counts. Within the sample, other DNA sequences also encode this same CDR3. V usage is TRBV30 and J usage is TRBJ1-1, with D possibly TRBD1 on 5 matching bases. The germline V and J ends were trimmed by 0 bases and 3 bases, with 5 bases remaining between them. Germline V lookup: CDR1 GTSNPN, CDR2 SVGIG (reference sequence). The CDR3 loop spans 12 amino acids. The CDR3 sequence: CAWSVGDTEAFF. CDR3 sequence (DNA): TGTGCCTGGAGTGTAGGGGACACTGAAGCTTTCTTT.

This rearrangement joins TRBV5-1 to TRBJ1-2; D is possibly TRBD1 (6 bases). From germline, CDR1 is SGHRS and CDR2 YFSETQ. The CDR3 covers 16 residues. V was trimmed by 3 bases and J by 1 base, leaving 16 bases between them. CDR3 sequence: CASSSVSGASNYGYTF. The CDR3 DNA sequence: TGCGCCAGCAGCTCCGTTTCAGGGGCCAGTAACTATGGCTACACCTTC. Full variable domain (missing parts from reference TRBV5-1 and TRBJ1-2): KAGVTQTPRYLIKTRGQQVTLSCSPISGHRSVSWYQQTPGQGLQFLFEYFSETQRNKGNFPGRFSGRQFSNSRSEMNVSTLELGDSALYLCASSSVSGASNYGYTFGSGTRLTVV.

The rearrangement uses TRBV4-1 and TRBJ2-5, with 9 positions matching TRBD1. The CDR3 runs to 16 residues. V lost 0 bases, J lost 5 bases, and 7 bases stayed unmatched. Germline V CDR1 and CDR2: MGHRA, YSYEKL. CDR3 region: CASSQDEDRGSETQYF. The CDR3 region has the DNA TGCGCCAGCAGCCAAGATGAGGACAGGGGATCGGAGACCCAGTACTTC.

This chain joins TRBV5-5 and TRBJ1-2; TRBD1 might be the D (5 bases). This CDR3 spans 13 amino acids. Germline lookup yields CDR1 SGHKS and CDR2 YYEKEE (reference sequence). Deletions cut 4 bases from V and 6 bases from J, with 13 bases between. This CDR3 is CASSTSGSNGYTF. The CDR3 nucleotides are TGTGCCAGCAGCACCTCAGGGTCTAATGGCTACACCTTC.

The chain carries TRBV6-5 and TRBJ2-2; 8 nucleotides agree with TRBD1. Trimming removed 2 bases from V and 3 bases from J; junction bases left unmatched: 2. This CDR3 spans 15 amino acids. From germline, CDR1 is MNHEY and CDR2 SVGAGI. The CDR3 sequence: CASSYGTGDTGELFF. The CDR3 DNA reads as TGTGCCAGCAGTTACGGGACAGGTGACACCGGGGAGCTGTTTTTT.

This clone was detected only a few times. V is TRBV5-1 and J is TRBJ2-2; perhaps TRBD2 as D (5 bases). The germline gives CDR1 SGHRS, CDR2 YFSETQ. Trimming removed 0 bases at V and 4 bases at J, with 10 bases between. This CDR3 has 15 residues. This CDR3 is CASSLAAEGTGELFF. As DNA, the CDR3 is TGCGCCAGCAGCTTGGCCGCTGAGGGCACCGGGGAGCTGTTTTTT.

There are a few counts of this clone. The chain is built from TRBV6-1 and TRBJ2-5, with 7 nucleotides matching TRBD1. Germline CDR1 reads MNHNS; CDR2 reads SASEGT. The CDR3 sequence is 14 residues long. Germline trimming cut 0 bases from V and 5 bases from J; bases unmatched to any gene: 3. The CDR3 DNA is TGTGCCAGCAGTGAAGCACAGGGGCAGGAGACCCAGTACTTC. Residues: CASSEAQGQETQYF.